This is a list of T cell receptor beta chains from one sample in a study of blood T cell repertoires in COVID-19. Only in-frame clones appear in the TCRdb table, and some are missing; sequencing was by immunoSEQ multiplex PCR. The sample carries 150,000 to 200,000 clones, over 75% recorded once. Sequenced material: peripheral blood. The receptors come from a man between 40 and 49 years old with active or convalescent COVID-19. CDR3s include the opening cysteine and the closing phenylalanine or tryptophan. A D gene is named only where the DNA matches it firmly. Size values are once, few and many counts, or a class for expanded clones, and some rows have none.

>TRBD2|-|13|TRBV7-8|TRBJ2-3
TGTGCCAGCATGGCGGGGGGCACAGATACGCAGTATTTT
CASMAGGTDTQYF
>TRBD1|once|19|TRBV7-9|TRBJ2-2
TGTGCCAGCAGGCTAACAGGGGTCCTCAACCAATCTAACACCGGGGAGCTGTTTTTT
CASRLTGVLNQSNTGELFF
>TRBD1|-|15|TRBV6-5|TRBJ1-6
TGTGCCAGTCCCCCCGACAGGGGGGAGAATTCACCCCTCCACTTT
CASPPDRGENSPLHF
>-|-|14|TRBV6-2/TRBV6-3|TRBJ1-1
TGTGCCAGCAGTACCGGACACCTGAACACTGAAGCTTTCTTT
CASSTGHLNTEAFF
>-|-|13|TRBV6-4|TRBJ1-1
TGTGCCAGCAGTGTTGAGGTGAACACTGAAGCTTTCTTT
CASSVEVNTEAFF
>-|-|15|TRBV19|TRBJ1-4
TGTGCCAGTAGCGCCGGGACAAATTCTAATGAAAAACTGTTTTTT
CASSAGTNSNEKLFF
>TRBD2|-|15|TRBV7-3|TRBJ2-3
TGTGCCAGCAGCTTGACTAGCGGGGGAACAGATACGCAGTATTTT
CASSLTSGGTDTQYF
>TRBD2|-|18|TRBV19|TRBJ2-3
TGTGCCAGTACCCCGCGAGTAGCGGGGCTGAATCCCGCAGATACGCAGTATTTT
CASTPRVAGLNPADTQYF
>-|-|19|TRBV7-2|TRBJ2-2
TGTGCCAGCAGCTTAGTGGGGCAGGCTAGGTTCGCGAACACCGGGGAGCTGTTTTTT
CASSLVGQARFANTGELFF
>-|-|13|TRBV5-4|TRBJ1-2
TGTGCCAGCAGCTTGGAACAGGGTCATGGCTACACCTTC
CASSLEQGHGYTF
>-|once|15|TRBV10-2|TRBJ2-4
TGCGCCACCCGAGACAGGCCCTCGACCAAAAACATTCAGTACTTC
CATRDRPSTKNIQYF
>-|-|14|TRBV30|TRBJ1-2
TGTGCCTGGAGTGTACGAGGGGGATCTCGTGGCTACACCTTC
CAWSVRGGSRGYTF
>TRBD1|-|16|TRBV10-3|TRBJ2-1
TGTGCCATCAGTGAGTCTGCAGGGGGCGACTACAATGAGCAGTTCTTC
CAISESAGGDYNEQFF
>-|-|14|TRBV10-1|TRBJ2-1
TGCGCCAGCAGTGAGTCTGATCCTAGGGGTTCCCAGTTCTTC
CASSESDPRGSQFF
>TRBD1|-|17|TRBV11-2|TRBJ2-1
TGTGCCAGCAGCCTACACCACGGACAGGGGAAAGGGGGTGAGCAGTTCTTC
CASSLHHGQGKGGEQFF
>-|-|15|TRBV19|TRBJ2-1
TGTGCCAGTAGTACGGGATCCAGCTCCTACAATGAGCAGTTCTTC
CASSTGSSSYNEQFF
>TRBD1|-|16|TRBV20-1|TRBJ1-5
TGCAGTGCTAGTTTAGTGGAAGGGGGCATGCATCAGCCCCAGCATTTT
CSASLVEGGMHQPQHF
>-|-|16|TRBV5-8|TRBJ1-3
TGTGCCAGCAGCTTTCACTCAATCTCTTCTGGAAACACCATATATTTT
CASSFHSISSGNTIYF
>-|-|17|TRBV11-2|TRBJ1-3
TGTGCCAGCAGCTTAGTCCCGACAGGTAGTACTGGAAACACCATATATTTT
CASSLVPTGSTGNTIYF
>-|-|15|TRBV19|TRBJ1-2
TGTGCCAGTAGTATGGCGGGGGACTCCATACGTGGCTACACCTTC
CASSMAGDSIRGYTF
>-|-|14|TRBV5-4|TRBJ2-3
TGTGCCAGCAGCTTTGAGAGGGGCACAGATACGCAGTATTTT
CASSFERGTDTQYF
>-|-|13|TRBV12-3/TRBV12-4|TRBJ2-5
TGTGCCAGCAACCTCCTACGGGGAGAGACCCAGTACTTC
CASNLLRGETQYF
>-|-|13|TRBV6-5|TRBJ2-1
TGTGCCAGCAGTTACGGGCCCCGGAATGAGCAGTTCTTC
CASSYGPRNEQFF
>TRBD1|-|18|TRBV4-2|TRBJ2-2
TGTGCCAGCAGCCAAGTTAGACCGGGACAGGGACGCACCGGGGAGCTGTTTTTT
CASSQVRPGQGRTGELFF
>TRBD1|-|18|TRBV4-3|TRBJ1-6
TGCGCCAGCAGCCAGGCAACGACAGGGAGCGGCAGAAGGGCACCCCTCCACTTT
CASSQATTGSGRRAPLHF
>-|-|14|TRBV10-2|TRBJ2-1
TGCGCCAGCAGATGGTCGTTCTCTAACAATGAGCAGTTCTTC
CASRWSFSNNEQFF
>TRBD2|-|18|TRBV7-9|TRBJ2-3
TGTGCCAGCAGCTTAGGGACTAGCGGGGGGACCCGCACAGATACGCAGTATTTT
CASSLGTSGGTRTDTQYF
>TRBD1|-|12|TRBV3-1/TRBV3-2|TRBJ1-3
TGTGCCAGCTCGGGACAGGGAAACACCATATATTTT
CASSGQGNTIYF
>-|-|16|TRBV6-1|TRBJ2-6
TGTGCCAGCAGTGCAGGGGAGACCTCTGGGGCCAACGTCCTGACTTTC
CASSAGETSGANVLTF
>-|-|15|TRBV9|TRBJ1-3
TGTGCCAGCTCCCTGGGAGACCCTTCTGGAAACACCATATATTTT
CASSLGDPSGNTIYF
>TRBD1|-|15|TRBV28|TRBJ1-2
TGTGCCAGCACCGTGGGACAGGGGTTCCACTATGGCTACACCTTC
CASTVGQGFHYGYTF
>TRBD1|-|14|TRBV5-8|TRBJ1-3
TGTGCCAGCAGCTTCCGGGACAGGGTAAACACCATATATTTT
CASSFRDRVNTIYF
>TRBD2|-|17|TRBV4-3|TRBJ2-1
TGCGCCAGCAGCCAAGGGTTTTCGGGGGGGGGCTACAATGAGCAGTTCTTC
CASSQGFSGGGYNEQFF
>TRBD1|few|18|TRBV2|TRBJ1-6
TGTGCCAGCTCCCAGGGACAGACCTTTTGGGGCTATAATTCACCCCTCCACTTT
CASSQGQTFWGYNSPLHF
>TRBD1|-|16|TRBV5-1|TRBJ2-7
TGCGCCAGCAGCTTTCAGGGGGCTCCGGGCGCCTACGAGCAGTACTTC
CASSFQGAPGAYEQYF
>TRBD2|-|15|TRBV27|TRBJ2-3
TGTGCCAGCAGACCTAGCGGGGGGGCCTTAGATACGCAGTATTTT
CASRPSGGALDTQYF
>-|once|15|TRBV3-1/TRBV3-2|TRBJ1-5
TGTGCCAGCAGCCAAGGGAGGCAGTCCAATCAGCCCCAGCATTTT
CASSQGRQSNQPQHF
>-|-|17|TRBV6-1|TRBJ1-5
TGTGCCAGCAGTGAAGTGCTACAGGAAAGGGGCAATCAGCCCCAGCATTTT
CASSEVLQERGNQPQHF
>-|-|13|TRBV5-5|TRBJ1-1
TGTGCCAGCAACTACCTCCCGAACACTGAAGCTTTCTTT
CASNYLPNTEAFF
>TRBD1|-|14|TRBV5-5|TRBJ2-7
TGTGCCAGCAGGCAACCGGGACAGGGGGACGAGCAGTACTTC
CASRQPGQGDEQYF
>TRBD2|few|14|TRBV7-3|TRBJ2-2
TGTGCCAGCAGCTCTAGCGGGGGGGCCGGGGAGCTGTTTTTT
CASSSSGGAGELFF
>-|-|11|TRBV7-5|TRBJ2-7
TGTGCCAGCCCAATAGAGGACGAGCAGTACTTC
CASPIEDEQYF
>-|few|14|TRBV2|TRBJ2-7
TGTGCCAGCAGTTTTACGACACTTACCTACGAGCAGTACTTC
CASSFTTLTYEQYF
>TRBD2|-|16|TRBV5-4|TRBJ2-5
TGTGCCAGCAGCCTTCGACTAGCGGGGGGCCAAGAGACCCAGTACTTC
CASSLRLAGGQETQYF